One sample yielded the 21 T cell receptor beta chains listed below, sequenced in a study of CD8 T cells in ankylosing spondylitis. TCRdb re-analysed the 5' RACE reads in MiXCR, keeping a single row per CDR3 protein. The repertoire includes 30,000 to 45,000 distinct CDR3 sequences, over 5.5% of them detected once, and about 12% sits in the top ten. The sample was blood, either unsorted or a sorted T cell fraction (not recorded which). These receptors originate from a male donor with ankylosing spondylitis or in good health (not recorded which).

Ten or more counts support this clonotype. CDR3 sequence reads: CASSTNRGHEQFF. The CDR3, as DNA: TGTGCCAGCAGCACAAACAGGGGACATGAGCAGTTCTTC. The V gene is TRBV7-8, the J gene TRBJ2-1; 7 nucleotides match TRBD1. The V segment lost 5 bases and the J segment 8 bases; nucleotides outside the gene matches: 6. The CDR3 runs 13 residues. Germline lookup yields CDR1 SGHVS and CDR2 FQNEAQ.

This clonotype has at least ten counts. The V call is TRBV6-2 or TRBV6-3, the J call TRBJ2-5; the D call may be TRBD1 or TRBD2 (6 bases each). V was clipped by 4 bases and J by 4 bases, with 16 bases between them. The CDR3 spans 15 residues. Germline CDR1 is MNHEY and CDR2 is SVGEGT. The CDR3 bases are TGTGCCAGCAGTTGGGAAGGCCCGGGGGCAGAGACCCAGTACTTC. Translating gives CASSWEGPGAETQYF.

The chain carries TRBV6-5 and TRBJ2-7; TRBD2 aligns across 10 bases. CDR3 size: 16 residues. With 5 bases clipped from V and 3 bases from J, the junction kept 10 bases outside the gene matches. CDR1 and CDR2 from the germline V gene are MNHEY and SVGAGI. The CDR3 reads CASSDIPGLAIYEQYF. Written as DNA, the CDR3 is TGTGCCAGCAGTGACATTCCGGGACTAGCGATCTACGAGCAGTACTTC.

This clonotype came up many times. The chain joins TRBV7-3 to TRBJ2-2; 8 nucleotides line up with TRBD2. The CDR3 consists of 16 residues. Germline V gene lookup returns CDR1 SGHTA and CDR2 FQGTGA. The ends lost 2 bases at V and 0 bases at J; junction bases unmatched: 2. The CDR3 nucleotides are TGTGCCAGCAGCTTACTCGGGGGGGCGAACACCGGGGAGCTGTTTTTT. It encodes CASSLLGGANTGELFF.

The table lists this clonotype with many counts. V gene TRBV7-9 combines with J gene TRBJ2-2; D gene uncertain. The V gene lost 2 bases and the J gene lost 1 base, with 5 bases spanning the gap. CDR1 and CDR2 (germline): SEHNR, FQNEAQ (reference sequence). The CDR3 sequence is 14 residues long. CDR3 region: CASSLRQNTGELFF. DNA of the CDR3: TGTGCCAGCAGCTTACGACAGAACACCGGGGAGCTGTTTTTT.

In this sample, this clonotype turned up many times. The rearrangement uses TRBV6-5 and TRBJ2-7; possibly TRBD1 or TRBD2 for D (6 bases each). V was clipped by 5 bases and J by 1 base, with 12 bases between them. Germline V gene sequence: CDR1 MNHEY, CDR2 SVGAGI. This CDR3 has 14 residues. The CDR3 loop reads CASSRGTPSYEQYF. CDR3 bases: TGTGCCAGCAGTCGGGGGACACCGTCCTACGAGCAGTACTTC.

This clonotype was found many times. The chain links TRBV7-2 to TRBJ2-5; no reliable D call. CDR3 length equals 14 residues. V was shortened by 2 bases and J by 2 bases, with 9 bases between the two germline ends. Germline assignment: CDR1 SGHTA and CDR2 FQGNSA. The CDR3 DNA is TGTGCCAGCAGCTTACGCCTACGACAAGAGACCCAGTACTTC. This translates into CASSLRLRQETQYF.

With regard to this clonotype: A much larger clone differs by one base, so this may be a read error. CDR3 nucleotides: TGCGCCAGCAACCAGGGCGGCGGGACAGGGATGGTCGACAATGAGCAGTTCTTC. Its protein product is CASNQGGGTGMVDNEQFF. This rearrangement joins TRBV5-1 to TRBJ2-1; 9 nucleotides line up with TRBD1. V trimming: 6 bases; J trimming: 5 bases; junction bases outside the gene matches: 18. The CDR3 contains 18 residues. The germline V gene has CDR1 SGHRS and CDR2 YFSETQ.

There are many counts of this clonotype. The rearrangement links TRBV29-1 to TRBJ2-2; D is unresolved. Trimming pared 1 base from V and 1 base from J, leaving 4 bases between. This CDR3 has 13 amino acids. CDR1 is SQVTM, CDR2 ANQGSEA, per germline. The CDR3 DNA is TGCAGCGTTGAAGGGGTGAACACCGGGGAGCTGTTTTTT. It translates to CSVEGVNTGELFF.

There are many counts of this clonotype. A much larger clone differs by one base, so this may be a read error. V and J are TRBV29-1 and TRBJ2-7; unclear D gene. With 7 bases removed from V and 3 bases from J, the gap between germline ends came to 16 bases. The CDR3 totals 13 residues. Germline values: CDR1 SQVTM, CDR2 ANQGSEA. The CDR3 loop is CSAFDARDYEQYF. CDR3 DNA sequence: TGCAGCGCCTTTGATGCCCGAGACTACGAGCAGTACTTC.

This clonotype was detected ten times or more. The DNA for the CDR3 is TGTGCCAGCAGCCCGGCCGGTGAAGCTTTCTTT. It translates to CASSPAGEAFF. This chain uses TRBV7-9 with TRBJ1-1; D unresolved. The CDR3 has 11 amino acids. Germline V gene data show CDR1 as SEHNR and CDR2 as FQNEAQ (reference sequence). The V and J ends lost 5 bases and 7 bases respectively, with 8 bases between them.

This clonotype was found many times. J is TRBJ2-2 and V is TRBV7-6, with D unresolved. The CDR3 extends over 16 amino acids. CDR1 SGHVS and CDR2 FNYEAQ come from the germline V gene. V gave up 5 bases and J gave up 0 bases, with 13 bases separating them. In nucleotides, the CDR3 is TGTGCCAGCAGCCCGACGTCACTTGCGAACACCGGGGAGCTGTTTTTT. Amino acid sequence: CASSPTSLANTGELFF.

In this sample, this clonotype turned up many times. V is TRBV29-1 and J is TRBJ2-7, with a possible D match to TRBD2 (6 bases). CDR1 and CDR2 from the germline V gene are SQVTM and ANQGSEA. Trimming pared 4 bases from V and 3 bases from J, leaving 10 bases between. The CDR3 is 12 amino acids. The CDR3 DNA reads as TGCAGCGTTGGATCCGGGAGCTACGAGCAGTACTTC. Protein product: CSVGSGSYEQYF.

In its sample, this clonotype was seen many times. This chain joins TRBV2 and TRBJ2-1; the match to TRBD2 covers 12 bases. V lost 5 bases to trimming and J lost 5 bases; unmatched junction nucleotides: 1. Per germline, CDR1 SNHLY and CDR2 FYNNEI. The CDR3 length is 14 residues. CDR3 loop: CASSSSGGDNEQFF. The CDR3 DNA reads TGTGCCAGCAGTTCTAGCGGGGGGGACAATGAGCAGTTCTTC.

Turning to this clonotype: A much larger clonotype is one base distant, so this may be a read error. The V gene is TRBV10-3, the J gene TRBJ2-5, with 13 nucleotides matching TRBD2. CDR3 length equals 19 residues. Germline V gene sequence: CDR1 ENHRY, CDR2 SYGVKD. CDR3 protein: CTISPFWTSGGEYQETQYF. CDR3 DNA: TGTACCATCAGTCCTTTCTGGACTAGCGGGGGAGAATATCAAGAGACCCAGTACTTC.

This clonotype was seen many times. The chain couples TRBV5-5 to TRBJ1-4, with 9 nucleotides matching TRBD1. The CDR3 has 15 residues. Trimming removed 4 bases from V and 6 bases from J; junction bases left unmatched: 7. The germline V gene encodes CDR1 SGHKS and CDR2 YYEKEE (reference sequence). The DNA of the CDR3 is TGTGCCAGCAGCCGAGAGGACAGGGGTGATGAAAAACTGTTTTTT. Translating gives CASSREDRGDEKLFF.

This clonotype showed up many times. CDR3 region: CASSEGASGIYEQFF. The DNA of the CDR3 is TGTGCCAGCAGTGAGGGGGCAAGCGGGATCTATGAGCAGTTCTTC. The V call is TRBV2, the J call TRBJ2-1; possibly TRBD2 for D (7 bases). CDR3 length: 15 amino acids. The V gene lost 3 bases and the J gene lost 8 bases, with 17 bases spanning the gap. The germline V gene has CDR1 SNHLY and CDR2 FYNNEI.

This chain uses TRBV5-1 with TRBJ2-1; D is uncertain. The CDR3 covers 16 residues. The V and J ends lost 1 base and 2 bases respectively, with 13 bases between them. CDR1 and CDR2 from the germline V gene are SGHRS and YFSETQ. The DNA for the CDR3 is TGCGCCAGCAGCTTGTGGAAGACCCGCACCTACAATGAGCAGTTCTTC. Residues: CASSLWKTRTYNEQFF.

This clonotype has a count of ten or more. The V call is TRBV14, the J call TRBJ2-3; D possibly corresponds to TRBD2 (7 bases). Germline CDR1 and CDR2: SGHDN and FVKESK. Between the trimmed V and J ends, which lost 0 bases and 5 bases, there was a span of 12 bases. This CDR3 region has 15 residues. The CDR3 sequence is CASSQDGGRIDTQYF. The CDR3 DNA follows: TGTGCCAGCAGCCAAGACGGGGGGCGCATAGATACGCAGTATTTT.

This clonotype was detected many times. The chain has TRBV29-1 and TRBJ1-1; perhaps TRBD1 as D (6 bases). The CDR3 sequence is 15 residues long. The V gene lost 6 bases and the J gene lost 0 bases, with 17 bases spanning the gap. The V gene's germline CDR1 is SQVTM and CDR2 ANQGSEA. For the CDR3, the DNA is TGCAGCGTCGAACTGGACCAGGGGCTGAACACTGAAGCTTTCTTT. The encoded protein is CSVELDQGLNTEAFF.

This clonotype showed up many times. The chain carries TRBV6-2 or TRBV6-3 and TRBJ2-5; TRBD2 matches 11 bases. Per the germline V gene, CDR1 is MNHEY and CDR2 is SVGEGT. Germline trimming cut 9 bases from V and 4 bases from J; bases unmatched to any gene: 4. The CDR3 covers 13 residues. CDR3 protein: CASSGRAPETQYF. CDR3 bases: TGTGCCAGTAGCGGGAGGGCCCCAGAGACCCAGTACTTC.